The T cell receptor (beta chain) described here comes from a study of OX40 agonist ivuxolimab in advanced cancers. The data were produced by immunoSEQ multiplex PCR, yet TCRdb's version contains in-frame clones alone and is incomplete. Of 45,000 to 50,000 clones detected, about four fifths appear once; the ten largest clones hold under 2%. Of note for this clone: As yet, its antigen is unknown.

The CDR3 length is 16 residues. The V gene end was trimmed by 6 bases and the J gene end by 5 bases; junction bases not matched to a gene: 14. Germline V gene data show CDR1 as SNHLY and CDR2 as FYNNEI. Study-wide results and limits: Researchers report that CD8+ T cells had, on average, more expanded clones than CD4+. The specificity for antigen of the expanded peripheral T cells was not determined. In the 0.1 to 3.0 mg/kg range, CD4+ and CD8+ blood T cells had expanded clonally by week 6.

Sequences were derived from CD4+ or CD8+ T cells sorted from blood, sampled in a trial of the OX40 agonist ivuxolimab. The sequence was obtained from an adult with an advanced solid tumor such as melanoma, head and neck, liver or kidney cancer. This chain uses TRBV2 with TRBJ1-1, with 8 bases identical to TRBD1. CDR3: CASRRGGGQDSTEAFF. The CDR3 region has the DNA TGTGCCAGCAGAAGGGGAGGGGGACAGGATTCGACTGAAGCTTTCTTT.